Shown below are 21 T cell receptor beta chains from a single sample sequenced in a study of blood T cell repertoires in COVID-19. TCRdb keeps only in-frame clones here, not all; method: immunoSEQ multiplex PCR. The profile shows just over 95,000 clones, just under 90% of them singletons. The sequencing input was peripheral blood. The receptors were sampled from a human donor in a cohort sampled during active COVID-19.

The CDR3 region has the DNA TGTGCCAGCCGGGGCGGGGGGGCGACAGATACGCAGTATTTT. It codes for CASRGGGATDTQYF. The chain has TRBV9 and TRBJ2-3; 9 bases map to TRBD2. There are 14 residues in the CDR3. Germline loops: CDR1 SGDLS, CDR2 YYNGEE. V shed 7 bases, J shed 3 bases, and the junction held 6 bases outside the gene matches.

The chain recombines TRBV28 with TRBJ2-1; 11 bases are a match to TRBD2. Germline trimming cut 4 bases from V and 6 bases from J; bases unmatched to any gene: 5. In germline, CDR1 is MDHEN, CDR2 SYDVKM. The CDR3 is 15 amino acids. Here the CDR3 reads CASSYLAGGRNEQFF. Written as DNA, the CDR3 is TGTGCCAGCAGTTACTTAGCGGGAGGGCGCAATGAGCAGTTCTTC.

The chain employs TRBV4-2 and TRBJ1-3; D remains unclear. The CDR3 sequence is 15 residues long. From germline, CDR1 is LGHNA and CDR2 YNFKEQ. The ends were cut back, 4 bases at V and 0 bases at J, with 10 bases in the middle. The CDR3 sequence: CASSLGRGSGNTIYF. CDR3 sequence (DNA): TGTGCCAGCAGCCTCGGACGGGGCTCTGGAAACACCATATATTTT.

This chain joins TRBV5-1 and TRBJ2-3; 9 bases map to TRBD2. This CDR3 region has 15 residues. CDR1 is SGHRS and CDR2 is YFSETQ in the germline V gene. The V gene end was trimmed by 6 bases and the J gene end by 3 bases; junction bases not matched to a gene: 8. The CDR3 DNA reads TGCGCCAGCACAGCGGGGACTAGCAGAACAGATACGCAGTATTTT. This translates into CASTAGTSRTDTQYF.

About this clone itself: One junction end disagrees with the germline gene, perhaps due to a read error. The rearrangement joins TRBV7-7 to TRBJ1-6; TRBD1 matches 8 bases. This CDR3 comprises 17 residues. CDR1 is SSHAT and CDR2 is FNYEAQ in the germline V gene (reference sequence). The CDR3 region is CASSLDGQGSYNSPLHF. DNA of the CDR3: TGTGCTAGCAGCTTAGACGGACAGGGCTCCTATAATTCACCCCTCCACTTT.

The count of this clone is one. The J gene is TRBJ2-7, the V gene TRBV7-3, with 10 bases identical to TRBD2. The ends lost 1 base at V and 0 bases at J; junction bases unmatched: 15. CDR1 is SGHTA and CDR2 is FQGTGA in the germline V gene. The CDR3 runs to 20 residues. CDR3 residues: CASSLNCAVAGGPSSYEQYF. Here the CDR3 DNA reads TGTGCCAGCAGCTTAAATTGTGCGGTAGCGGGGGGCCCGAGCTCCTACGAGCAGTACTTC.

V is TRBV27 and J is TRBJ2-5; tentative D call: TRBD2 (6 bases). Germline V CDR1 and CDR2: MNHEY, SMNVEV (reference sequence). The CDR3 spans 15 residues. V lost 2 bases and J 5 bases, leaving 15 bases between the germline ends. The CDR3 DNA follows: TGTGCCAGCAGTTTAGGGACTCAGGGTGATGAGACCCAGTACTTC. Its translation: CASSLGTQGDETQYF.

The chain has TRBV7-9 and TRBJ1-6; possible D gene TRBD1, 6 bases. Trimming took off 4 bases at V and 4 bases at J, with 14 bases between the two ends. Germline-derived CDR1 and CDR2 are SEHNR and FQNEAQ (reference sequence). CDR3 size: 16 residues. The CDR3 region has the DNA TGTGCCAGCAGCTCACAGGGTGGGCGTTATAATTCACCCCTCCACTTT. Its translation: CASSSQGGRYNSPLHF.

The chain carries TRBV5-1 and TRBJ2-6; weak D call: TRBD1 (6 bases). Deletions cut 2 bases from V and 2 bases from J, with 8 bases between. Germline V lookup: CDR1 SGHRS, CDR2 YFSETQ. The CDR3 sequence is 15 residues long. The CDR3 DNA reads TGCGCCAGCAGCTTTGGACAGCCTGGGGCCAACGTCCTGACTTTC. This gives the protein CASSFGQPGANVLTF.

The chain has TRBV13 and TRBJ2-3; TRBD2 aligns across 12 bases. The V gene end was trimmed by 0 bases and the J gene end by 1 base; junction bases not matched to a gene: 8. CDR3 length equals 19 residues. Germline CDR1 and CDR2: PRHDT and FYEKMQ (reference sequence). The CDR3 is CASSLGLAGGLTGTDTQYF. The CDR3 DNA is TGTGCCAGCAGCTTAGGACTAGCGGGAGGCTTAACGGGCACAGATACGCAGTATTTT.

The chain employs TRBV5-6 and TRBJ2-7; 9 bases line up with TRBD1. The ends lost 2 bases at V and 3 bases at J; junction bases unmatched: 9. CDR3 length: 16 residues. The V gene's germline CDR1 is SGHDT and CDR2 YYEEEE. CDR3 DNA: TGTGCCAGCAGCTTCCGACAGGGGGTATTGTTCTACGAGCAGTACTTC. Amino acid sequence: CASSFRQGVLFYEQYF.

The chain recombines TRBV27 with TRBJ1-2; 8 bases are shared with TRBD1. V lost 5 bases to trimming and J lost 9 bases; unmatched junction nucleotides: 14. There are 15 residues in the CDR3. Germline-derived CDR1 and CDR2 are MNHEY and SMNVEV (reference sequence). The CDR3 nucleotides read TGTGCCAGCAGTCACTTATCGACAGGGGAGGTTCGCTACACCTTC. It codes for CASSHLSTGEVRYTF.

The chain links TRBV5-6 to TRBJ1-2; TRBD1 aligns across 9 bases. The germline CDR1 and CDR2 sequences are SGHDT and YYEEEE. Trimming at V came to 4 bases and at J to 3 bases, leaving 4 bases not matched to a gene. This CDR3 has 14 amino acids. CDR3 sequence reads: CASSPRTGDYGYTF. In DNA form, the CDR3 reads TGTGCCAGCAGCCCGCGGACAGGGGACTATGGCTACACCTTC.

The genes are TRBV15 and TRBJ2-1, with D possibly matching TRBD2 (6 bases). V dropped 6 bases and J dropped 4 bases, with 13 bases sitting between them. Germline V CDR1 and CDR2: LNHNV, YYDKDF (reference sequence). The CDR3 loop spans 14 amino acids. CDR3 sequence (DNA): TGTGCCACCAGTCCTATAGCGGTTTACAATGAGCAGTTCTTC. Translated, it gives CATSPIAVYNEQFF. The variable domain in full, with the rest retrieved from reference TRBV15 and TRBJ2-1, is DAMVIQNPRYQVTQFGKPVTLSCSQTLNHNVMYWYQQKSSQAPKLLFHYYDKDFNNEADTPDNFQSRRPNTSFCFLDIRSPGLGDTAMYLCATSPIAVYNEQFFGPGTRLTVL.

The chain uses TRBV19 and TRBJ2-1; 11 bases are a match to TRBD2. V lost 6 bases, J lost 7 bases, and 5 bases stayed unmatched. The CDR3 runs 14 residues. Germline lookup yields CDR1 LNHDA and CDR2 SQIVND (reference sequence). CDR3 in DNA: TGTGCCAGTAGGTTAGCGGGAGGGCCGAATGAGCAGTTCTTC. It translates to CASRLAGGPNEQFF. The full variable domain, its missing parts supplied by reference TRBV19 and TRBJ2-1, is DGGITQSPKYLFRKEGQNVTLSCEQNLNHDAMYWYRQDPGQGLRLIYYSQIVNDFQKGDIAEGYSVSREKKESFPLTVTSAQKNPTAFYLCASRLAGGPNEQFFGPGTRLTVL.

This chain joins TRBV18 and TRBJ1-1, with D tentatively TRBD1 (5 bases). There are 14 residues in the CDR3. The germline V gene encodes CDR1 KGHSH and CDR2 LQKENI. The V end lost 3 bases, the J end lost 1 base, and 9 bases lay between the germline ends. CDR3 bases: TGTGCCAGCTCACCGCGGCAGGGGAACACTGAAGCTTTCTTT. Amino acid sequence: CASSPRQGNTEAFF.

CDR3 amino acids: CASSQDLTSSSYEQYF. The DNA for the CDR3 is TGCGCCAGCAGCCAAGATTTAACGTCGAGCTCCTACGAGCAGTACTTC. J is TRBJ2-7 and V is TRBV4-1; D is ambiguous. The CDR3 spans 16 residues. V was shortened by 0 bases and J by 0 bases, with 12 bases between the two germline ends. Germline lookup yields CDR1 MGHRA and CDR2 YSYEKL.

As to this clone: The identical CDR3 is also encoded by other nucleotide sequences in the sample. The gene calls are TRBV6-5 and TRBJ1-2, with TRBD1 identical over 11 bases. V was clipped by 2 bases and J by 4 bases; unmatched bases: 0. Germline assignment: CDR1 MNHEY and CDR2 SVGAGI. There are 14 residues in the CDR3. The CDR3 DNA reads as TGTGCCAGCAGTTACGGGACAGGGGGCTATGGCTACACCTTC. Protein sequence: CASSYGTGGYGYTF.

This sequence joins TRBV29-1 and TRBJ2-3, with D tentatively TRBD2 (6 bases). The CDR3 sequence is 14 residues long. Trimming left V 0 bases short and J 6 bases short, with 13 bases between. Germline CDR1 reads SQVTM; CDR2 reads ANQGSEA. The CDR3: CSVEDAGILDTQYF. The CDR3 bases are TGCAGCGTTGAAGATGCGGGGATCCTGGATACGCAGTATTTT.

The J gene is TRBJ2-2, the V gene TRBV7-2; D is unresolved. The V and J ends lost 2 bases and 5 bases respectively, with 12 bases between them. There are 15 residues in the CDR3. Per germline, CDR1 SGHTA and CDR2 FQGNSA. CDR3 nucleotides: TGTGCCAGCAGCTTAAGGTTCCGCGGAACCGGGGAGCTGTTTTTT. Translated, it gives CASSLRFRGTGELFF. Based on the CDR3 plus reference TRBV7-2 and TRBJ2-2, the full variable domain is GAGVSQSPSNKVTEKGKDVELRCDPISGHTALYWYRQSLGQGLEFLIYFQGNSAPDKSGLPSDRFSAERTGGSVSTLTIQRTQQEDSAVYLCASSLRFRGTGELFFGEGSRLTVL.

Comments on this clone: A much larger clone differs by one base, so this may be a read error. The sample contains more than one DNA sequence encoding this CDR3. This rearrangement joins TRBV7-9 to TRBJ1-2; D remains unclear. V lost 2 bases to trimming and J lost 3 bases, with 10 bases between them. Germline V gene data show CDR1 as SEHNR and CDR2 as FQNEAQ (reference sequence). The CDR3 covers 14 residues. Here the CDR3 reads CASSLNRGDYGYTF. The CDR3 bases are TGTGCCAGCAGCTTAAATCGGGGAGACTATGGCTACACCTTC.